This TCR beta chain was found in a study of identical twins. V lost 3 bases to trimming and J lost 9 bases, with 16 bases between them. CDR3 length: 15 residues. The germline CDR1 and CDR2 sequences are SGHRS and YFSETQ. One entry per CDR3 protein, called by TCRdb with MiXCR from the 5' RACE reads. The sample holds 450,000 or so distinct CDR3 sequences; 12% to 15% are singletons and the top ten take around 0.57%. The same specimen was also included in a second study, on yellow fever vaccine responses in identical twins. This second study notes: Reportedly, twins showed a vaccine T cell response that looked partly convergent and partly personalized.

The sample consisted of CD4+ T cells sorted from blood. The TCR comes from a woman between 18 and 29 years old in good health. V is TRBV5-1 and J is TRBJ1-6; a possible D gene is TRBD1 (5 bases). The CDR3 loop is CASSYAGYGGSPLHF. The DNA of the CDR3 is TGCGCCAGCAGCTACGCAGGGTACGGAGGTTCACCCCTCCACTTT.